The source of this T cell receptor beta chain is a study of CD8+CD57+ T cells in acquired aplastic anemia. On the study more broadly: The study obtained an average of 3.2 ug of DNA from sorted CD4+ and CD8+ cells.

TCR beta VDJ and CDR3 profiling used genomic DNA as template. TCRdb used MiXCR to reprocess the reads, holding one entry per CDR3 protein. The profile shows 310,000 or so distinct CDR3 sequences, approximately 58% of them singletons. Study-wide results and limits: Researchers reported that CD8+ Simpson's diversity was not significantly different in patients versus controls. The number of CD8+ CDR3 sequences shared by patients and controls was fewer than 35.

The CDR3 length is 14 residues. Germline V gene data show CDR1 as SGDLS and CDR2 as YYNGEE. V shed 4 bases and J 6 bases; nucleotides not matched to a gene: 5. Whoever was chosen for sequencing had shown CD8+CD57+ cell expansion by flow cytometry. Patients were therapy-naive when their blood was sampled. Turning to this clonotype: Its antigen is unidentified.

This sequence originates from a human donor with aplastic anemia. This chain links TRBV9 with TRBJ2-7; 12 bases map to TRBD1. Source material: sorted CD4+, CD8+, or CD8+CD57+ T cells (not recorded which) from PBMCs. CDR3 nucleotides: TGTGCCAGCAGCTTCCGGGACAGGGGGCCCGAGCAGTACTTC. Its protein is CASSFRDRGPEQYF.